This is a list of T cell receptor beta chains from one sample in a study of blood T cell repertoires in COVID-19. Sequenced by immunoSEQ multiplex PCR; TCRdb stores in-frame clones only, minus some. This table has a few hundred thousand clones, roughly nine tenths appearing once. Input material: PBMCs or T cells enriched from blood (not recorded which). These receptors all stem from a woman between 55 and 75 years old who had recovered from COVID-19. Both conserved end residues are trimmed from each CDR3. A D gene is named only where the DNA matches it firmly. Expanded clones get a size class; other rows say once, few or many, or leave the size out.

size: NA; V: TRBV5-1; D: TRBD1; CDR3: ASSSGQGFLEAF
size: NA; V: TRBV9; D: NA; CDR3: ASSVVGGAYYNEQF
size: NA; V: TRBV11-2; D: NA; CDR3: ASSQSGELNNSPLH
size: NA; V: TRBV6-6; D: TRBD1; CDR3: ASSFQGAGQPQH
size: NA; V: TRBV30; D: TRBD1; CDR3: AWSTGTGGGGYT
size: NA; V: TRBV10-3; D: NA; CDR3: AISPGLGDEQF
size: once; V: TRBV10-3; D: NA; CDR3: ATSGGNQPQH
size: NA; V: TRBV3-1/TRBV3-2; D: NA; CDR3: ASTGEVNYGYT
size: NA; V: TRBV6-5; D: TRBD1; CDR3: ASSWDREGNSPLH
size: many; V: TRBV27; D: NA; CDR3: ASSLLAGSYEQY
size: NA; V: TRBV2; D: NA; CDR3: ASSDHRGGYT
size: NA; V: TRBV2; D: TRBD1; CDR3: ASRFQGGNEKLF
size: once; V: TRBV12-3/TRBV12-4; D: NA; CDR3: ASRTGPGPQH
size: once; V: TRBV5-1; D: NA; CDR3: ASSLAEVEGTEAF
size: NA; V: TRBV3-1/TRBV3-2; D: NA; CDR3: ASSQRRGNEKLF
size: NA; V: TRBV27; D: NA; CDR3: ASSLVARANSPLH
size: NA; V: TRBV27; D: NA; CDR3: ASRPLGGDNQPQH
size: once; V: TRBV9; D: NA; CDR3: ASSVGAGISYNEQF
size: NA; V: TRBV5-6; D: TRBD1; CDR3: ASSQTGGEGNEKLF
size: few; V: TRBV19; D: NA; CDR3: ATSAGANVLT
size: few; V: TRBV27; D: NA; CDR3: ASRAGANQPQH
size: NA; V: TRBV7-9; D: NA; CDR3: ASRPLTFSYEQY
size: once; V: TRBV12-5; D: NA; CDR3: ASGADYPGHEQF
size: NA; V: TRBV27; D: NA; CDR3: ASSFKDRMSPLH
size: NA; V: TRBV5-5; D: TRBD1; CDR3: ASSSGQGARGYT
size: once; V: TRBV7-2; D: TRBD2; CDR3: ASSLGGLAGGQDTQY
size: NA; V: TRBV29-1; D: NA; CDR3: SASRGLDSSYEQY
size: NA; V: TRBV24-1; D: NA; CDR3: ATRDRTNTEAF
size: NA; V: TRBV19; D: TRBD1; CDR3: ASSIGGWTGRYEQY
size: NA; V: TRBV5-4; D: NA; CDR3: AGREGQADTEAF
size: NA; V: TRBV2; D: NA; CDR3: ASSVRRQSIGEKLF
size: NA; V: TRBV5-1; D: NA; CDR3: ASSLVSEAF
size: once; V: TRBV5-6; D: TRBD1; CDR3: ASSLGDRAVNEQF
size: NA; V: TRBV24-1; D: NA; CDR3: ATSDSTGPQH
size: NA; V: TRBV6-5; D: TRBD2; CDR3: ASSYPAGGGDEQY
size: NA; V: TRBV30; D: NA; CDR3: AWSVTESAAPQH
size: NA; V: TRBV7-8; D: NA; CDR3: ASSPVAWGVYNEQF
size: NA; V: TRBV5-6; D: TRBD1; CDR3: ASSFRTGALNYGYT
size: NA; V: TRBV10-3; D: NA; CDR3: AIGETSSYNEQF
size: NA; V: TRBV27; D: NA; CDR3: ASSLGGPTEAF